A single sample is the source of the 10 T cell receptor beta chains below, sequenced in a study of post-analysis software for immune sequencing data. Findings and limits, study-wide: A few TRBV segments occurring more often in patients than controls included TRBV5-6, TRBV5-1 and TRBV20-1.

Every TCR beta cDNA library bore unique molecular identifiers. From the PCR reads, TCRdb called clonotypes with MiXCR, one entry per CDR3 protein. This sample has hundreds of thousands of distinct CDR3 sequences, with approximately 59% found just once. These receptors' targets are unknown. The source material was blood. The source is a girl aged 2 to 9 with multiple sclerosis.

The CDR3 DNA follows: TGTGCCAGCAGCCCCAGCCCCGAAAGGGAGCAGTACTTC. Translating it yields CASSPSPEREQYF. The V gene is TRBV11-2, the J gene TRBJ2-7; D remains unclear. CDR3 length: 13 residues. V was cut by 5 bases and J by 7 bases, with 15 bases left in between. Germline V gene data show CDR1 as SGHAT and CDR2 as FQNNGV.

This clonotype is a singleton in its sample. V gene TRBV29-1 combines with J gene TRBJ1-1; TRBD1 might be the D (6 bases). Germline assignment: CDR1 SQVTM and CDR2 ANQGSEA. The CDR3 length is 18 residues. V lost 5 bases and J lost 1, with 26 bases in between. CDR3 DNA sequence: TGCAGCGTTAGTTCTCCCACTATCGGGGCAGGGGAGAACACTGAAGCTTTCTTT. Translated, it gives CSVSSPTIGAGENTEAFF. The complete variable domain, with remaining parts taken from reference TRBV29-1 and TRBJ1-1, reads SAVISQKPSRDICQRGTSLTIQCQVDSQVTMMFWYRQQPGQSLTLIATANQGSEATYESGFVIDKFPISRPNLTFSTLTVSNMSPEDSSIYLCSVSSPTIGAGENTEAFFGQGTRLTVV.

This clonotype appeared once. V usage is TRBV3-1 and J usage is TRBJ2-1; D is unresolved. Germline assignment: CDR1 LGHDT and CDR2 YNNKEL (reference sequence). CDR3 length: 14 amino acids. V was trimmed by 6 bases and J by 6 bases, leaving 15 bases between them. CDR3 nucleotides: TGTGCCAGCAGGACCGGACCTACAATCAATGAGCAGTTCTTC. It encodes CASRTGPTINEQFF.

This clonotype showed up just once. This CDR3 is CASSFRQGPWDTQYF. The CDR3 nucleotides read TGTGCCAGCAGCTTCCGACAGGGCCCTTGGGATACGCAGTATTTT. The gene calls are TRBV7-2 and TRBJ2-3; 7 bases map to TRBD1. Germline assignment: CDR1 SGHTA and CDR2 FQGNSA. CDR3 length: 15 amino acids. V shed 3 bases, J shed 6 bases, and the junction held 9 bases outside the gene matches.

The rearrangement uses TRBV7-2 and TRBJ1-4, with 10 positions matching TRBD1. This CDR3 spans 14 amino acids. Germline CDR1 is SGHTA and CDR2 is FQGNSA. V lost 5 bases and J lost 7; bases outside the gene matches: 4. The CDR3 loop reads CASSRDRGREKLFF. The CDR3 nucleotides are TGTGCCAGCAGCCGCGACAGGGGGCGTGAAAAACTGTTTTTT.

The V call is TRBV5-8, the J call TRBJ2-1, with 9 positions matching TRBD1. The CDR3 is 17 residues long. With 1 base clipped from V and 8 bases from J, the junction kept 13 bases outside the gene matches. Per germline, CDR1 SGHTS and CDR2 YDEGEE. This chain's CDR3 is CASSLQVSGQGFDEQFF. The CDR3 region has the DNA TGTGCCAGCAGCTTGCAGGTCTCGGGACAGGGCTTTGATGAGCAGTTCTTC.

The chain combines TRBV9 with TRBJ2-1; 7 nucleotides align to TRBD1. The CDR3 sequence is 13 residues long. Unmatched junction bases numbered 4, after V lost 4 bases and J lost 6 bases. CDR1 is SGDLS and CDR2 is YYNGEE in the germline V gene. The DNA of the CDR3 is TGTGCCAGCAGCCCAGGGACAGTCAATGAGCAGTTCTTC. The encoded protein is CASSPGTVNEQFF.

The table lists this clonotype with a count of one. The V and J genes are TRBV29-1 and TRBJ1-5; possible D gene TRBD1, 5 bases. CDR3 length equals 13 residues. Trimming took off 3 bases at V and 4 bases at J, with 10 bases between the two ends. Germline V gene sequence: CDR1 SQVTM, CDR2 ANQGSEA. CDR3 DNA sequence: TGCAGCGTTGAGGTAGGGGAAAATCAGCCCCAGCATTTT. Translation gives CSVEVGENQPQHF.

This clonotype appeared a few times. This chain links TRBV4-3 with TRBJ2-6; D unresolved. The CDR3 is made up of 14 amino acids. CDR1 and CDR2 (germline): LGHNA, YSLEER. Trimming left V 1 base short and J 2 bases short, with 3 bases between. This CDR3 is CASSQGTGANVLTF. The CDR3 region has the DNA TGCGCCAGCAGCCAAGGGACTGGGGCCAACGTCCTGACTTTC.

The CDR3 sequence is CASSLILAGRTDTQYF. CDR3 DNA: TGCGCCAGCAGCTTGATCCTAGCGGGAAGGACAGATACGCAGTATTTT. J is TRBJ2-3 and V is TRBV5-1; 9 bases are shared with TRBD2. Germline V gene sequence: CDR1 SGHRS, CDR2 YFSETQ. Losses at the gene ends were 1 base for V and 3 bases for J; bases not matched to a gene: 6. The CDR3 is made up of 16 amino acids. Variable domain in full (rest from reference TRBV5-1 and TRBJ2-3): KAGVTQTPRYLIKTRGQQVTLSCSPISGHRSVSWYQQTPGQGLQFLFEYFSETQRNKGNFPGRFSGRQFSNSRSEMNVSTLELGDSALYLCASSLILAGRTDTQYFGPGTRLTVL.